The 7 T cell receptor beta chains below all came from one sample that was sequenced in a study of shared clonotypes between healthy human individuals. Positively selected for CCR7, the CD45RO-negative cells used as naive CD8 cells excluded terminally differentiated effector memory CD45RA+ cells. Sequencing was performed with immunoSEQ multiplex PCR; in TCRdb, only in-frame clones are kept and a portion is missing. The data hold fewer than 1 million clones, with about 96% observed a single time. Sequenced material: naive CD8+ T cells sorted from blood. The origin of the receptors is a man aged 25-45 years in good health.

J is TRBJ1-3 and V is TRBV4-3; D is unclear. Trimming removed 2 bases from V and 3 bases from J, with 8 bases in between. This CDR3 contains 14 residues. Per germline, CDR1 LGHNA and CDR2 YSLEER. CDR3 in amino acids: CASSQLLGGNTIYF. DNA of the CDR3: TGCGCCAGCAGCCAACTACTGGGTGGAAACACCATATATTTT.

The chain couples TRBV27 to TRBJ1-1, with 7 bases identical to TRBD1. The junction had 5 bases not matched to a gene; V was cut back by 1 base and J by 6 bases. The germline V gene encodes CDR1 MNHEY and CDR2 SMNVEV (reference sequence). This CDR3 is built from 14 residues. This CDR3 reads CASSLWQGDSEAFF. The CDR3 DNA is TGTGCCAGCAGTTTATGGCAGGGGGATTCTGAAGCTTTCTTT.

J is TRBJ2-1 and V is TRBV27, with D perhaps TRBD1 (6 bases). The germline V gene has CDR1 MNHEY and CDR2 SMNVEV (reference sequence). The CDR3 has 15 amino acids. Trimming shortened V by 10 bases and J by 1 base, and 17 bases separated the two germline ends. The CDR3 nucleotides are TGTGCCACCGAGAAACCACAGGGTTCCTACAATGAGCAGTTCTTC. This translates into CATEKPQGSYNEQFF.

The rearrangement joins TRBV29-1 to TRBJ2-7; 8 bases are shared with TRBD1. The CDR3 consists of 13 residues. The J segment lost 6 bases and the V segment lost 4 bases, leaving 8 bases of the junction unmatched. Looked up from germline, CDR1 is SQVTM and CDR2 is ANQGSEA. This CDR3 is CSVVWDRSSEQYF. Written as DNA, the CDR3 is TGCAGCGTTGTGTGGGACAGGTCGTCCGAGCAGTACTTC.

CDR3 in DNA: TGTGCCAGCAGTTTTTCGCAGGGGGAAGTAGGCTACGAGCAGTACTTC. This gives the protein CASSFSQGEVGYEQYF. The rearrangement links TRBV6-5 to TRBJ2-7; TRBD1 aligns across 7 bases. J was trimmed by 3 bases and V by 4 bases; bases with no gene match: 12. Germline assignment: CDR1 MNHEY and CDR2 SVGAGI. The CDR3 has 16 residues.

The gene calls are TRBV5-4 and TRBJ1-1, with D tentatively TRBD1 (5 bases). CDR1 and CDR2 (germline): SGHNT, YYREEE (reference sequence). The CDR3 is 15 residues long. V was shortened by 5 bases and J by 1 base, with 15 bases between the two germline ends. The DNA for the CDR3 is TGTGCCAGCAGACAGAAAGACAGCACGAACACTGAAGCTTTCTTT. It codes for CASRQKDSTNTEAFF. The full variable domain, its missing parts supplied by reference TRBV5-4 and TRBJ1-1, is ETGVTQSPTHLIKTRGQQVTLRCSSQSGHNTVSWYQQALGQGPQFIFQYYREEENGRGNFPPRFSGLQFPNYSSELNVNALELDDSALYLCASRQKDSTNTEAFFGQGTRLTVV.

This clone was seen once. This sequence joins TRBV7-9 and TRBJ2-7; unclear D gene. V was cut by 0 bases and J by 2 bases, with 8 bases left in between. Germline CDR1 reads SEHNR; CDR2 reads FQNEAQ (reference sequence). This CDR3 region has 14 residues. The CDR3 DNA follows: TGTGCCAGCAGCTTAGCGGGAAACACCTACGAGCAGTACTTC. It is translated as CASSLAGNTYEQYF.